One sample yielded the 5 T cell receptor beta chains listed below, sequenced in a study of metastatic and nonmetastatic thyroid tumors. Patients were all untreated before their thyroid surgery. TCRdb re-clonotyped the PCR reads through MiXCR. The data contain over 50,000 clones, 25% to 35% of them singletons. Sequenced sample: blood. Receptor source: a female donor with papillary thyroid cancer or a benign thyroid nodule (not recorded which). Some clones in this sample may be carry-over from other donors' samples.

The chain couples TRBV7-8 to TRBJ2-2; D perhaps matches TRBD2 (5 bases). Germline CDR1 is SGHVS and CDR2 is FQNEAQ. The CDR3 sequence is 16 residues long. Between the trimmed V and J ends, which lost 5 bases and 0 bases, there was a span of 13 bases. The CDR3 coding sequence is TGTGCCAGCAGCCCCCGAGTAGCGACGAACACCGGGGAGCTGTTTTTT. Translating gives CASSPRVATNTGELFF. Full variable domain (missing parts from reference TRBV7-8 and TRBJ2-2): GAGVSQSPRYKVAKRGQDVALRCDPISGHVSLFWYQQALGQGPEFLTYFQNEAQLDKSGLPSDRFFAERPEGSVSTLKIQRTQQEDSAVYLCASSPRVATNTGELFFGEGSRLTVL.

The chain carries TRBV7-3 and TRBJ2-3, with 11 nucleotides matching TRBD2. This CDR3 has 15 residues. V lost 4 bases to trimming and J lost 2 bases; unmatched junction nucleotides: 2. Germline lookup yields CDR1 SGHTA and CDR2 FQGTGA. CDR3 residues: CASSSTSGITDTQYF. CDR3 in DNA: TGTGCCAGCAGCTCGACTAGCGGGATCACAGATACGCAGTATTTT.

Only a few counts were recorded for this clone. CDR3 bases: TGTGCCAGCAGTCAACGTTGGACAGGGGAATATGGCTACACCTTC. It translates to CASSQRWTGEYGYTF. The rearrangement uses TRBV2 and TRBJ1-2; 9 nucleotides agree with TRBD1. In germline, CDR1 is SNHLY, CDR2 FYNNEI. J gave up 5 bases and V 5 bases, and 9 bases lay outside the gene matches. The CDR3 runs to 15 residues. The whole variable domain, remainder taken from reference TRBV2 and TRBJ1-2, is EPEVTQTPSHQVTQMGQEVILRCVPISNHLYFYWYRQILGQKVEFLVSFYNNEISEKSEIFDDQFSVERPDGSNFTLKIRSTKLEDSAMYFCASSQRWTGEYGYTFGSGTRLTVV.

This clone was counted ten times or more. A read error may produce the germline difference seen at one junction end. This sequence joins TRBV2 and TRBJ2-1, with 10 bases lining up with TRBD1. There are 14 residues in the CDR3. Germline values: CDR1 SNHLY, CDR2 FYNNEI. The CDR3 region has the DNA TGTGCCAGCAGTGATCATCTATTCGGGACAGGGGTAATCTTC. It encodes CASSDHLFGTGVIF.

By share, this clone ranks as medium-sized. V gene TRBV7-2 combines with J gene TRBJ1-6, with D possibly TRBD1 on 6 matching bases. Deletions cut 1 base from V and 7 bases from J, with 11 bases between. The CDR3 sequence is 15 residues long. Germline V lookup: CDR1 SGHTA, CDR2 FQGNSA. CDR3 protein: CASSLGQAVNSPLHF. The CDR3 coding sequence is TGTGCCAGCAGCTTAGGACAGGCAGTGAATTCACCCCTCCACTTT.